Below, one TCR beta chain is given with its context. Assay used: immunoSEQ multiplex PCR; TCRdb lists only in-frame clones, some missing. The sample contains more than 250,000 clones, more than 70% of which appear only once. Deletions cut 0 bases from V and 0 bases from J, with 12 bases between. Germline V gene data show CDR1 as GTSNPN and CDR2 as SVGIG (reference sequence). The length of the CDR3 is 16 residues. The sample comes from a study of blood T cell repertoires in COVID-19. Specimen: peripheral blood. This sequence originates from a woman between 45 and 65 years old with acute or convalescent COVID-19. V and J are TRBV30 and TRBJ2-4; D is perhaps TRBD2 (6 bases). The CDR3 sequence is CAWSVSSGLAKNIQYF. The CDR3 DNA follows: TGTGCCTGGAGTGTAAGTAGCGGACTAGCCAAAAACATTCAGTACTTC.